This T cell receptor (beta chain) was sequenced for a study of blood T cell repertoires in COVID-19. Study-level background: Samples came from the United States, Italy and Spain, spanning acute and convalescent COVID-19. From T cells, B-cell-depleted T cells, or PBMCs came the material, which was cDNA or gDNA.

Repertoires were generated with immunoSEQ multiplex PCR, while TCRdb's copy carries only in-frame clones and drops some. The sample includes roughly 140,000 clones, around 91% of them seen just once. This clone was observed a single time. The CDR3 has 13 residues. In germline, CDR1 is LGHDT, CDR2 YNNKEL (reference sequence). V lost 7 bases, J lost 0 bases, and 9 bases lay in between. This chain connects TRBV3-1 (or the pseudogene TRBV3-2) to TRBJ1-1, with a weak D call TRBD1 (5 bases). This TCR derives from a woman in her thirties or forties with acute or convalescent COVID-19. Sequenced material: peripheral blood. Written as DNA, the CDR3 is TGTGCCAGCACGGGGGGACTGAACACTGAAGCTTTCTTT. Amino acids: CASTGGLNTEAFF.